This entry lists 2 T cell receptor beta chains sequenced from one sample in a study of cytomegalovirus exposure and HLA in healthy donors. PCR employed 60 Vbeta and 13 Jbeta primers. The repertoire was sequenced with immunoSEQ multiplex PCR; TCRdb's copy has only in-frame clones and lacks some. The sample includes tens of thousands of clones, approximately 80% of them seen just once. Material: PBMCs. Source of these receptors: a man aged 25-45 years in good health and CMV-seronegative.

This chain uses TRBV7-2 with TRBJ1-3; 9 bases line up with TRBD1. With V trimmed by 5 bases and J by 9 bases, 5 bases remained unmatched. The germline V gene has CDR1 SGHTA and CDR2 FQGNSA. The CDR3 runs 13 residues. CDR3 sequence reads: CASSPTGGGTIYF. The CDR3 DNA reads as TGTGCCAGCAGCCCCACAGGGGGCGGCACCATATATTTT.

The chain carries TRBV5-8 and TRBJ2-7, with D unresolved. The CDR3 runs 14 residues. Germline values: CDR1 SGHTS, CDR2 YDEGEE. Trimming left V 0 bases short and J 2 bases short, with 9 bases between. CDR3 nucleotides: TGTGCCAGCAGCTTGGCAACCACTACCTACGAGCAGTACTTC. It is translated as CASSLATTTYEQYF.